In its sample, the clone carrying this T cell receptor (beta chain) was seen a few times. The source of the sample is a study of naive and memory T cell subsets. Trimming took 7 bases from V and 1 from J, leaving 13 bases between them. The germline CDR1 and CDR2 sequences are SQVTM and ANQGSEA. The CDR3 loop spans 14 amino acids. Reverse transcription of blood and skin TCR RNA was primed at alpha and beta constant regions. TCRdb recomputed calls from the 5' RACE reads with MiXCR, one row per CDR3 protein. The sample contains over 20,000 distinct CDR3 sequences, less than 25% of which appear only once. Adult healthy volunteers gave 2.5 ml peripheral blood for whole-blood RNA.

The genes are TRBV29-1 and TRBJ2-2; D remains ambiguous. This clonotype originated in a female donor in good health. The CDR3 DNA is TGCAGCGCGCTTAAGGGAATGAACACCGGGGAGCTGTTTTTT. Translated: CSALKGMNTGELFF.